Below are 17 T cell receptor beta chains sequenced from a single sample in a study of CD4 T cells in lung cancer. Produced via immunoSEQ multiplex PCR; TCRdb's table is partial and in-frame only. Among under 6,000 clones, over 70% were seen once, and the ten largest hold approximately 15%. The sample consisted of lung tumor tissue. Source of these receptors: a man in his sixties with non-small cell lung cancer.

The V gene is TRBV6-5, the J gene TRBJ2-7, with TRBD1 matching over 7 bases. The germline gives CDR1 MNHEY, CDR2 SVGAGI. This CDR3 has 13 residues. The ends lost 4 bases at V and 8 bases at J; junction bases unmatched: 8. DNA for the CDR3: TGTGCCAGCAGTTTGGACAGGTCGTACCAGCAGTACTTC. This sequence encodes CASSLDRSYQQYF.

The chain uses TRBV2 and TRBJ2-4; 9 nucleotides match TRBD2. This CDR3 is built from 17 residues. The V and J ends lost 3 bases and 0 bases, in that order; junction bases with no gene match: 6. Germline V lookup: CDR1 SNHLY, CDR2 FYNNEI. This chain's CDR3 is CASSDMLAGQAKNIQYF. CDR3 nucleotide sequence: TGTGCCAGCAGTGATATGCTAGCGGGACAAGCCAAAAACATTCAGTACTTC.

The rearrangement links TRBV5-1 to TRBJ2-3; 8 bases align to TRBD2. The germline V gene has CDR1 SGHRS and CDR2 YFSETQ. Unmatched junction bases numbered 8, after V lost 4 bases and J lost 4 bases. The CDR3 spans 15 residues. In DNA, the CDR3 is TGCGCCAGCAGCCGGAGCGGGAGTGCATCAGATACGCAGTATTTT. This gives the protein CASSRSGSASDTQYF.

There are a few counts of this clone. CDR3 coding DNA: TGTGCCAGCAGCCAGGGGGCGCAGCAGTACTTC. Translated: CASSQGAQQYF. The J gene is TRBJ2-7, the V gene TRBV6-5, with 8 bases identical to TRBD1. Germline V CDR1 and CDR2: MNHEY, SVGAGI. V gave up 6 bases and J gave up 8 bases; unmatched junction bases: 3. This CDR3 comprises 11 residues.

The chain carries TRBV19 and TRBJ2-7; 7 bases agree with TRBD1. After removal of 5 bases from V and 6 bases from J, the junction contained 7 bases not matched to a gene. Germline CDR1 LNHDA, CDR2 SQIVND (reference sequence). The CDR3 length is 13 residues. The CDR3 DNA reads as TGTGCCAGTAGTCCTCGACAGGGAACCGAGCAGTACGTC. This gives the protein CASSPRQGTEQYV.

This clone was recorded a few times. This chain joins TRBV5-6 and TRBJ2-7; 7 bases agree with TRBD1. Germline values: CDR1 SGHDT, CDR2 YYEEEE. The ends lost 4 bases at V and 8 bases at J; junction bases unmatched: 6. The CDR3 has 12 amino acids. As DNA, the CDR3 is TGTGCCAGCAGCCTAGGGACAGTCAAGCAGTACTTC. As protein: CASSLGTVKQYF.

V gene TRBV19 combines with J gene TRBJ1-5; tentative D call: TRBD1 (5 bases). The CDR3 sequence is 15 residues long. Deletions cut 3 bases from V and 7 bases from J, with 16 bases between. CDR1 and CDR2 from the germline V gene are LNHDA and SQIVND (reference sequence). The CDR3 nucleotides are TGTGCCAGTAGTATTAATTTGGGGGGATGGCAGCCCCAGCATTTT. Translated, it gives CASSINLGGWQPQHF.

This clone occurred once. The chain employs TRBV5-5 and TRBJ1-5; D is unresolved. CDR1 and CDR2 (germline): SGHKS, YYEKEE (reference sequence). The CDR3 is 14 amino acids. V shed 0 bases and J shed 6 bases, with 10 bases lying between them. The CDR3: CASSLETLGQPQHF. Here the CDR3 DNA reads TGTGCCAGCAGCTTGGAGACATTAGGTCAGCCCCAGCATTTT.

The V gene is TRBV18, the J gene TRBJ2-1, with D tentatively TRBD2 (5 bases). V was pared by 2 bases and J by 7 bases, with 9 bases between. The V gene's germline CDR1 is KGHSH and CDR2 LQKENI. The CDR3 sequence is 13 residues long. The CDR3 region is CASSPFRGNEQFF. In nucleotides, the CDR3 is TGTGCCAGCTCACCATTCCGCGGGAATGAGCAGTTCTTC.

The chain joins TRBV11-1 to TRBJ2-2; D gene uncertain. The germline V and J ends were trimmed by 5 bases and 2 bases, with 12 bases remaining between them. The CDR3 is 15 amino acids. Germline CDR1 reads SGHAT; CDR2 reads FQDESV (reference sequence). The CDR3 loop is CASSLVALNTGELFF. The CDR3 nucleotides are TGTGCCAGCAGCCTAGTAGCCCTTAACACCGGGGAGCTGTTTTTT.

The V call is TRBV2, the J call TRBJ2-5; 7 bases map to TRBD1. There are 16 residues in the CDR3. Germline lookup yields CDR1 SNHLY and CDR2 FYNNEI. The junction had 7 bases not matched to a gene; V was cut back by 3 bases and J by 0 bases. CDR3 residues: CASSDPRGRDQETQYF. The CDR3 region has the DNA TGTGCCAGCAGTGACCCGAGGGGGCGGGACCAAGAGACCCAGTACTTC. Using reference TRBV2 and TRBJ2-5 for the parts outside the CDR3, the full variable domain is EPEVTQTPSHQVTQMGQEVILRCVPISNHLYFYWYRQILGQKVEFLVSFYNNEISEKSEIFDDQFSVERPDGSNFTLKIRSTKLEDSAMYFCASSDPRGRDQETQYFGPGTRLLVL.

This rearrangement joins TRBV5-6 to TRBJ2-3; 8 bases fit TRBD2. The J segment lost 2 bases and the V segment lost 2 bases, leaving 7 bases of the junction unmatched. CDR3 size: 16 residues. Germline assignment: CDR1 SGHDT and CDR2 YYEEEE. The CDR3 protein is CASSLILAGFTDTQYF. The CDR3 DNA reads TGTGCCAGCAGCTTAATTCTAGCGGGCTTCACAGATACGCAGTATTTT.

The V call is TRBV30, the J call TRBJ2-3, with TRBD2 as a possible D gene (5 bases). CDR3 size: 14 residues. V was pared by 1 base and J by 0 bases, with 8 bases between. The germline CDR1 and CDR2 sequences are GTSNPN and SVGIG (reference sequence). CDR3 DNA sequence: TGTGCCTGGAGTGGCGGGTTTAGCACAGATACGCAGTATTTT. Protein: CAWSGGFSTDTQYF.

This chain links TRBV6-5 with TRBJ2-7; 8 bases agree with TRBD1. This CDR3 is built from 15 residues. V dropped 2 bases and J dropped 3; count of bases not matched to a gene: 6. The germline gives CDR1 MNHEY, CDR2 SVGAGI. The CDR3 here is CASSYNAGGYYEQYV. DNA of the CDR3: TGTGCCAGCAGTTACAATGCAGGGGGCTACTACGAGCAGTACGTC.

This sequence joins TRBV6-4 and TRBJ2-3; no firm D call. Germline V gives CDR1 MRHNA, CDR2 SNTAGT. Trimming shortened V by 4 bases and J by 2 bases, and 10 bases separated the two germline ends. This CDR3 contains 14 residues. The CDR3 loop reads CASSGDFNTDTQYF. CDR3 sequence (DNA): TGTGCCAGCAGTGGAGACTTCAACACAGATACGCAGTATTTT.

This chain links TRBV11-3 with TRBJ2-5; D is ambiguous. There are 15 residues in the CDR3. Germline lookup yields CDR1 SGHNT and CDR2 YENEEA. With 1 base removed from V and 0 bases from J, the gap between germline ends came to 9 bases. CDR3 residues: CASSLGSEYQETQYF. CDR3 in DNA: TGTGCCAGCAGCTTAGGATCTGAGTACCAAGAGACCCAGTACTTC.

J is TRBJ2-7 and V is TRBV5-4; 8 positions match TRBD1. Trimming cost V 4 bases and J 3 bases; bases outside gene matches: 6. The CDR3 has 14 amino acids. Germline CDR1 and CDR2: SGHNT and YYREEE (reference sequence). The CDR3 here is CASSAQGQVYEQYF. The CDR3, as DNA: TGTGCCAGCAGCGCCCAGGGACAGGTCTACGAGCAGTACTTC.